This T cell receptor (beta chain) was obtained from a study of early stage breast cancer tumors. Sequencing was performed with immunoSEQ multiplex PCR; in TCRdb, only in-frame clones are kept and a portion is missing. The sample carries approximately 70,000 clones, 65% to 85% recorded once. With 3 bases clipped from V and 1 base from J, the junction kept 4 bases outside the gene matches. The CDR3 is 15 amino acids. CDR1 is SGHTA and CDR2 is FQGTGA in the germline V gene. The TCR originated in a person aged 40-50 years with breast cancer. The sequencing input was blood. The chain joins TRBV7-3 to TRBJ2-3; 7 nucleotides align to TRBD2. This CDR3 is CASSFVGGGTDTQYF. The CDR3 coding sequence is TGTGCCAGCAGCTTCGTGGGGGGGGGCACAGATACGCAGTATTTT.